This TCR beta chain emerged from a study of regulatory T cells in long-lasting Graves disease. Whole-study findings and limits: Clonotypes that were public and shared totalled fewer than 3,500 in persistent patients versus about a thousand in new patients. Having few samples may have compromised the accuracy.

A remark on this clonotype: Its antigen is undetermined.

Regarding time point: newly diagnosed GD, antithyroid drugs for less than 3 months. After RNA was extracted from PBMCs, the TCR library was made from it. American Thyroid Association guidelines defined how Graves' disease was diagnosed. This CDR3 spans 16 amino acids. V was pared by 0 bases and J by 6 bases, with 12 bases between. Germline V lookup: CDR1 MNHEY, CDR2 SVGAGI. Construction of TCR beta libraries relied on iRepertoire HTBI primers and on Arm-PCR targeting CDR3 regions. TCRdb reprocessed the multiplex PCR reads via MiXCR and lists one record per CDR3 protein. The sample has 200,000 to 250,000 distinct CDR3 sequences, around 20% seen once.

The clonotype comes from a female donor with Graves disease. The chain is built from TRBV6-5 and TRBJ1-6, with a tentative D call TRBD1 (6 bases). The material sequenced was peripheral blood mononuclear cells (PBMCs), taken at new diagnosis, from a patient treated with antithyroid drugs. CDR3 sequence (DNA): TGTGCCAGCAGTTACTCGGACAGCCCAATTAATTCACCCCTCCACTTT. Its protein is CASSYSDSPINSPLHF.